These 11 T cell receptor beta chains share one sample of origin, sequenced in a study of cytomegalovirus exposure and HLA in healthy donors. Primers included in the PCR were 60 Vbeta and 13 Jbeta primers. Assay: immunoSEQ multiplex PCR; the TCRdb copy retains only in-frame clones and omits some. The sample shows just over 150,000 clones, approximately 80% of them seen only once. What was sequenced was PBMCs. The receptors stem from a male donor in good health and CMV-seropositive.

V is TRBV18 and J is TRBJ2-5, with 9 bases aligning to TRBD1. V dropped 3 bases and J dropped 5; count of bases not matched to a gene: 4. CDR1 and CDR2 from the germline V gene are KGHSH and LQKENI. The CDR3 is 14 residues long. CDR3 region: CASSPGQGFETQYF. The CDR3 DNA sequence: TGTGCCAGCTCACCGGGACAGGGCTTTGAGACCCAGTACTTC.

V is TRBV19 and J is TRBJ1-1; maybe TRBD1 (6 bases). V dropped 10 bases and J dropped 6 bases, with 18 bases sitting between them. The CDR3 runs to 13 residues. Per germline, CDR1 LNHDA and CDR2 SQIVND (reference sequence). CDR3 loop: CATWAGVGAEAFF. DNA for the CDR3: TGTGCCACCTGGGCAGGGGTGGGGGCTGAAGCTTTCTTT. The full variable domain, its missing parts supplied by reference TRBV19 and TRBJ1-1, is DGGITQSPKYLFRKEGQNVTLSCEQNLNHDAMYWYRQDPGQGLRLIYYSQIVNDFQKGDIAEGYSVSREKKESFPLTVTSAQKNPTAFYLCATWAGVGAEAFFGQGTRLTVV.

This rearrangement joins TRBV5-1 to TRBJ2-7; the D is unclear. V gave up 0 bases and J gave up 3 bases, with 7 bases separating them. The CDR3 loop spans 13 amino acids. Germline V gives CDR1 SGHRS, CDR2 YFSETQ. The CDR3 region has the DNA TGCGCCAGCAGCTTGGGCAGTAACTACGAGCAGTACTTC. This gives the protein CASSLGSNYEQYF.

The rearrangement joins TRBV5-4 to TRBJ2-1, with 8 bases matching TRBD2. Unmatched junction bases numbered 12, after V lost 7 bases and J lost 6 bases. Per the germline V gene, CDR1 is SGHNT and CDR2 is YYREEE (reference sequence). The CDR3 has 15 residues. CDR3 amino acids: CASGTQRERGNEQFF. The DNA of the CDR3 is TGTGCCAGCGGAACCCAGCGGGAGAGGGGCAATGAGCAGTTCTTC. The full variable domain, with the rest looked up from reference TRBV5-4 and TRBJ2-1, is ETGVTQSPTHLIKTRGQQVTLRCSSQSGHNTVSWYQQALGQGPQFIFQYYREEENGRGNFPPRFSGLQFPNYSSELNVNALELDDSALYLCASGTQRERGNEQFFGPGTRLTVL.

The chain couples TRBV5-1 to TRBJ2-3; D may be TRBD2 (6 bases). Between the trimmed V and J ends, which lost 2 bases and 0 bases, there was a span of 13 bases. Germline V gene lookup returns CDR1 SGHRS and CDR2 YFSETQ. The CDR3 runs 16 residues. The CDR3 DNA reads TGCGCCAGCAGCTTAGGTCCTAGCGCGAGCACAGATACGCAGTATTTT. Encoded protein: CASSLGPSASTDTQYF.

The V call is TRBV18, the J call TRBJ1-1; D not certain. With 3 bases removed from V and 0 bases from J, the gap between germline ends came to 11 bases. From germline, CDR1 is KGHSH and CDR2 LQKENI. This CDR3 region has 15 residues. The CDR3 nucleotides read TGTGCCAGCTCACCCCCACGAGTTATGAACACTGAAGCTTTCTTT. Encoded protein: CASSPPRVMNTEAFF.

V and J are TRBV30 and TRBJ2-3, with no clear D. Trimming pared 1 base from V and 1 base from J, leaving 3 bases between. The CDR3 consists of 12 residues. CDR1 is GTSNPN and CDR2 is SVGIG in the germline V gene (reference sequence). The CDR3 spells CAWSAGTDTQYF. In nucleotides, the CDR3 is TGTGCCTGGAGTGCGGGCACAGATACGCAGTATTTT.

The V and J genes are TRBV11-3 and TRBJ2-3, with D tentatively TRBD2 (5 bases). The V end was cut by 5 bases, the J end by 6 bases, with 24 bases between. This CDR3 spans 17 amino acids. Per germline, CDR1 SGHNT and CDR2 YENEEA. The CDR3: CASSRGSDPKRHDTQYF. CDR3 nucleotides: TGTGCCAGCAGCCGCGGGTCGGATCCAAAGCGCCACGATACGCAGTATTTT. The full variable domain, completed using reference TRBV11-3 and TRBJ2-3, is EAGVVQSPRYKIIEKKQPVAFWCNPISGHNTLYWYLQNLGQGPELLIRYENEEAVDDSQLPKDRFSAERLKGVDSTLKIQPAELGDSAVYLCASSRGSDPKRHDTQYFGPGTRLTVL.

In nucleotides, the CDR3 is TGTGCCAGCAGTGCATCCGGGACAGGTAACACCGGGGAGCTGTTTTTT. Translating gives CASSASGTGNTGELFF. This chain connects TRBV27 to TRBJ2-2; 8 nucleotides line up with TRBD1. Germline loops: CDR1 MNHEY, CDR2 SMNVEV (reference sequence). This CDR3 has 16 residues. V lost 5 bases to trimming and J lost 2 bases; unmatched junction nucleotides: 7.

The rearrangement uses TRBV27 and TRBJ1-5, with D possibly matching TRBD1 (6 bases). The CDR3 totals 10 residues. The germline V gene encodes CDR1 MNHEY and CDR2 SMNVEV (reference sequence). CDR3 coding DNA: TGTCCATCAGGGGATCAGCCCCAGCATTTT. Translating gives CPSGDQPQHF.

The chain links TRBV28 to TRBJ2-1; tentatively, D is TRBD1 (5 bases). The germline V gene encodes CDR1 MDHEN and CDR2 SYDVKM. V was shortened by 5 bases and J by 0 bases, with 11 bases between the two germline ends. This CDR3 is built from 15 residues. The CDR3 region has the DNA TGTGCCAGCAGTCTGACAGATAGCTCCTACAATGAGCAGTTCTTC. The encoded protein is CASSLTDSSYNEQFF.